This T cell receptor (beta chain) was recovered during a study of blood T cells in healthy people across ages. The authors ran a second PCR of roughly 6 to 12 cycles using a sample-barcoded 5' primer and a J-beta primer mix. Every sample returned 2.5 million or more CDR3-containing paired-end reads. TCRdb analysed the 5' RACE reads with MiXCR anew, one entry per CDR3 protein. The sample includes 800,000 to 1,300,000 distinct CDR3 sequences, less than 25% of them seen just once. This clonotype was detected many times. The CDR3 contains 12 residues. V gave up 0 bases and J gave up 5 bases, with 7 bases separating them. Germline values: CDR1 DFQATT, CDR2 SNEGSKA (reference sequence). Donors were systemically healthy Caucasian individuals from Russia aged roughly 6 to 100 years. Another study also made use of these data, one on T cells of mothers and their children.

What was sequenced was blood. The chain combines TRBV20-1 with TRBJ2-5; no firm D call. The origin of this receptor is a girl aged 2-15 years in good health. The CDR3 protein is CSARDFRETQYF. DNA of the CDR3: TGCAGTGCTAGAGATTTTCGCGAGACCCAGTACTTC.